This paragraph reports one T cell receptor (beta chain). These data come from a study of shared clonotypes between healthy human individuals. Some clones are missing from TCRdb's copy, which holds only in-frame ones; the method was immunoSEQ multiplex PCR. This table has around 1,100,000 clones, 60% to 85% appearing once. The CDR3 has 15 residues. Germline assignment: CDR1 MDHEN and CDR2 SYDVKM. The V and J ends lost 2 bases and 9 bases, in that order; junction bases with no gene match: 8. This clonotype originated in a man between 18 and 29 years old in good health. Some clones in this sample may be carry-over from other donors' samples. Sequenced material: memory CD4+ T cells from PBMCs. Regarding subset: CD45RA-negative fraction. The rearrangement joins TRBV28 to TRBJ2-1; 9 bases are shared with TRBD2. For the CDR3, the DNA is TGTGCCAGCAGTTTAGGCGGGAGGGCCATCGGTGAGCAGTTCTTC. Amino acid sequence: CASSLGGRAIGEQFF.